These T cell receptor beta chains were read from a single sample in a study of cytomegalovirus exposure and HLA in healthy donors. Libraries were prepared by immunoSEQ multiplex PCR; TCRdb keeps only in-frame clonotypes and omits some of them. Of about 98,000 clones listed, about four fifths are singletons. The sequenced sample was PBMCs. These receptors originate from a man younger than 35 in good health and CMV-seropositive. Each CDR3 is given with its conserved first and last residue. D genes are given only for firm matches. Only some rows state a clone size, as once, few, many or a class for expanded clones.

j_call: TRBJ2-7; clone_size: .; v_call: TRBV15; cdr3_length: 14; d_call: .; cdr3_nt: TGTGCCACCAGCATTTGGGCGGGGGCTTACGAGCAGTACTTC; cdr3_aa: CATSIWAGAYEQYF
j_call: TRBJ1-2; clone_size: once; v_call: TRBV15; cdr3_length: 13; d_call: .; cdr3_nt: TGTGCCACCAGCATCCCCGGAGGCGGTGGCTACACCTTC; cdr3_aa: CATSIPGGGGYTF
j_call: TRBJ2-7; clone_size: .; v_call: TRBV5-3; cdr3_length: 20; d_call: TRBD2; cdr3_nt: TGTGCCAGAAGCTTGGTACCGGGACTAGCGGGGTTGGTTCCTCCCTACGAGCAGTACTTC; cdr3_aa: CARSLVPGLAGLVPPYEQYF
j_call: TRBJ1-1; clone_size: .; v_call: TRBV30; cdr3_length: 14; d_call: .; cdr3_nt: TGTGCCTGGAGCCCCCGCCGACAGAACACTGAAGCTTTCTTT; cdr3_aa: CAWSPRRQNTEAFF
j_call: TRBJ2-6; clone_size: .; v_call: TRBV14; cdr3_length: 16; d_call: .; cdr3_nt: TGTGCCAGCAGCCACGCGACAGGCTCTGGGGCCAACGTCCTGACTTTC; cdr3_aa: CASSHATGSGANVLTF
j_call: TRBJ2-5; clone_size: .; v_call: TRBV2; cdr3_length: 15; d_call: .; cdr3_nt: TGTGCCAGCAGTGAAGACATTTCTAGCGTGGGGACCCAGTACTTC; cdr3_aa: CASSEDISSVGTQYF
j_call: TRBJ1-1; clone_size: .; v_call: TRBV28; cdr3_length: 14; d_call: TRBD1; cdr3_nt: TGTGCCAGCAGAAGAACGGGACAGCTCACTGAAGCTTTCTTT; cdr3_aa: CASRRTGQLTEAFF
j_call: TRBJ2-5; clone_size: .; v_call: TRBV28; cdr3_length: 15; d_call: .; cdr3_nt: TGTGCCAGCGGGCTTATGGGGACAAACCAAGAGACCCAGTACTTC; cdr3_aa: CASGLMGTNQETQYF
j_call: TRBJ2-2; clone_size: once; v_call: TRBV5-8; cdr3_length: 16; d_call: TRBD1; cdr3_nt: TGTGCCAGCAGGCACCGGGACAGGGCAACCACCGGGGAGCTGTTTTTT; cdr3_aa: CASRHRDRATTGELFF
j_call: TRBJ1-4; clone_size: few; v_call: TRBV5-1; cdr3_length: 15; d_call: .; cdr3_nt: TGCGCCAGCAGCCTTCAGGGGATGAGGAATGAAAAACTGTTTTTT; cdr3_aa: CASSLQGMRNEKLFF
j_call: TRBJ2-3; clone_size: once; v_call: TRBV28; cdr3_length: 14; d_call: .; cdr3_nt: TGTGCCAGCAGTCCCTCGGGGGAGGCAGATACGCAGTATTTT; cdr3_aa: CASSPSGEADTQYF
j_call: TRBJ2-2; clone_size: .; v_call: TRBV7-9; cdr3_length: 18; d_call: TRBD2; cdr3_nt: TGTGCCAGCAGCTTAGTAGGTAGCGGGGGACCCCGAGCCGGGGAGCTGTTTTTT; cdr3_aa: CASSLVGSGGPRAGELFF
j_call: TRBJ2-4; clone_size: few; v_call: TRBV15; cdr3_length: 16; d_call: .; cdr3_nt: TGTGCCACCAGCAGAGGGGGGGAGACAGGGAAAAACATTCAGTACTTC; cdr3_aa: CATSRGGETGKNIQYF
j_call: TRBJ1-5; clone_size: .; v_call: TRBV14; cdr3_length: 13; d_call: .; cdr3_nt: TGTGCCAGCAGCCTGCAGGGCAATCAGCCCCAGCATTTT; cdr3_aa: CASSLQGNQPQHF
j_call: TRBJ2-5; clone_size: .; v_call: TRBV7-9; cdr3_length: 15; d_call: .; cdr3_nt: TGTGCCAGCAGCTTAGGTGCGCCCCGCCAAGAGACCCAGTACTTC; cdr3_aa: CASSLGAPRQETQYF
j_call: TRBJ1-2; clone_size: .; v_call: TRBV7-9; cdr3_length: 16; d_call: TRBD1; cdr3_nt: TGTGCCAGCAGCCCATCTTTGACGGACAGGCTCTATGGCTACACCTTC; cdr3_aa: CASSPSLTDRLYGYTF
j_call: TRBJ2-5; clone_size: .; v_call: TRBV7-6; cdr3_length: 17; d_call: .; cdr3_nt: TGTGCCAGCAGCCAAGTTTACGGAAGACAGCTACAAGAGACCCAGTACTTC; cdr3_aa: CASSQVYGRQLQETQYF
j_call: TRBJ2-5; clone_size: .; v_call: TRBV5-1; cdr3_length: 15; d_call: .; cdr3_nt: TGCGCCAGCAGCTTGGCCAAGACAGACCAAGAGACCCAGTACTTC; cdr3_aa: CASSLAKTDQETQYF
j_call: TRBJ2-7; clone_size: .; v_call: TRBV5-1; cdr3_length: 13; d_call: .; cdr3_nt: TGCGCCAGCAGCGAGACAGCCTCCTACGAGCAGTACTTC; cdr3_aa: CASSETASYEQYF
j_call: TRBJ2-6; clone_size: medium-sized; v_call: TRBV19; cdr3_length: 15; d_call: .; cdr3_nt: TGTGCCAGTAGTAAGGACATCTCAGGGGCCAACGTCCTGACTTTC; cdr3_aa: CASSKDISGANVLTF
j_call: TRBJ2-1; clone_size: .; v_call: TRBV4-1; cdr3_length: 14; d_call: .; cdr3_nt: TGCGCCAGCAGCCAATTCGGGGGAGACAATGAGCAGTTCTTC; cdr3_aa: CASSQFGGDNEQFF
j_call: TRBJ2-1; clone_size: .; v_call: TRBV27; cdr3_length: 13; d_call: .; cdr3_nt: TGTGCCAGCAGTTTGGAGGGGGGGGGTGAGCAGTTCTTC; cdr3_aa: CASSLEGGGEQFF
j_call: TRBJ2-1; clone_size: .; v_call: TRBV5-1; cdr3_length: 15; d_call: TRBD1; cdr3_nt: TGCGCCAGCAGAGCACCGGGACAGGGGGCCAATGAGCAGTTCTTC; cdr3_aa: CASRAPGQGANEQFF
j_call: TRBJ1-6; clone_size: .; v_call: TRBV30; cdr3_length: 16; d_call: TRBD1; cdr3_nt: TGTGCCTGGACCCCGGTGGGGGACAGGGGAGGGTCACCCCTCCACTTT; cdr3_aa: CAWTPVGDRGGSPLHF
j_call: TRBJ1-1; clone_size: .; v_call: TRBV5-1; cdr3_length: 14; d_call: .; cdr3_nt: TGCGCCAGCAGCTTACAGGCTTTGGACACTGAAGCTTTCTTT; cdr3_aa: CASSLQALDTEAFF
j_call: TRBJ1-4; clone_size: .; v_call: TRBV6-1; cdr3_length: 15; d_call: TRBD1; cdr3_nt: TGTGCCAGCAGCTCCCCGGGACAGACGAATGAAAAACTGTTTTTT; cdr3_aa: CASSSPGQTNEKLFF
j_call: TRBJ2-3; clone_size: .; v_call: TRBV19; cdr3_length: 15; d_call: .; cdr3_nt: TGTGCCAGTAGGAAGGGAGCAACGCGGACAGATACGCAGTATTTT; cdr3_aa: CASRKGATRTDTQYF
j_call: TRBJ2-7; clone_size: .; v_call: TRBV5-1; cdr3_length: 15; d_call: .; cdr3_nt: TGCGCCAGCAGCTTTATGCCAGAAAGCTCCTACGAGCAGTACTTC; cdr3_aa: CASSFMPESSYEQYF
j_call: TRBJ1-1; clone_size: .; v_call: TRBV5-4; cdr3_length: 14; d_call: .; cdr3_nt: TGTGCCAGCAGCTCGGGACTAGGGCCCTCTGAAGCTTTCTTT; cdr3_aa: CASSSGLGPSEAFF
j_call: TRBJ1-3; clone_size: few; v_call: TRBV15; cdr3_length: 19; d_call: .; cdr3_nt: TGTGCCACCAGCAGAGATTGGGGCGCGGGTATCGGGGGAGGAAACACCATATATTTT; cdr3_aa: CATSRDWGAGIGGGNTIYF
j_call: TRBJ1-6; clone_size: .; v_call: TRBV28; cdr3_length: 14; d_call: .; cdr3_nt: TGTGCCAGCAGCCGAGACGGCGGTAATTCACCCCTCCACTTT; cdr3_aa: CASSRDGGNSPLHF
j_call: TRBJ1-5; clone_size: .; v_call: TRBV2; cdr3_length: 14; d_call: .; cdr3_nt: TGTGCCAGCAGTGAAGTCGAAGCCAATCAGCCCCAGCATTTT; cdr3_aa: CASSEVEANQPQHF
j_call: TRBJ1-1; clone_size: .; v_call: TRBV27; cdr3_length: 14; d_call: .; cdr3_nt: TGTGCCACCTCGCCCCTCGACAGGACTCGAGAAGCTTTCTTT; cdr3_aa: CATSPLDRTREAFF
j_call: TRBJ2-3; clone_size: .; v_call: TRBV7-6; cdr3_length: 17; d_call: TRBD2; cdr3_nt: TGTGCCAGCAGCTTAGCGCCCCCAGCGGGGGGCACAGATACGCAGTATTTT; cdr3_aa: CASSLAPPAGGTDTQYF
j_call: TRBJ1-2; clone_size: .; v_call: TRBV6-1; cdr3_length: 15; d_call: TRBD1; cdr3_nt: TGTGCCAGCAGTGCATCGGGACAGGGGGCCGATGGCTACACCTTC; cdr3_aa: CASSASGQGADGYTF
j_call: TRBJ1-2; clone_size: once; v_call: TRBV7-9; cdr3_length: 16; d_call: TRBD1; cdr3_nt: TGTGCCAGCAGCAAAAGTGGGGACAGGGTGAGGGATGGCTACACCTTC; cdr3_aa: CASSKSGDRVRDGYTF
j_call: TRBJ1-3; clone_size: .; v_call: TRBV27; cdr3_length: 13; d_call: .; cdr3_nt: TGTGCCAGCAGTTCCAATTCCGGGAACACCATATATTTT; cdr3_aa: CASSSNSGNTIYF
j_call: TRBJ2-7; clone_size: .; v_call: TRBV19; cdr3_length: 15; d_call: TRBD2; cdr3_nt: TGTGCCAGTAGTATGTCTAGCGGGGGGGCCTACGAGCAGTACTTC; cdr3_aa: CASSMSSGGAYEQYF
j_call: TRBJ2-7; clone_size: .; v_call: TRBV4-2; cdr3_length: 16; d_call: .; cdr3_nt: TGTGCCAGCAGCCAAGATTGGGGGGAGTTCTCCTACGAGCAGTACTTC; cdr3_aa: CASSQDWGEFSYEQYF
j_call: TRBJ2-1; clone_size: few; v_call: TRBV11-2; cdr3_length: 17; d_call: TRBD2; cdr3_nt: TGTGCCAGCAGCTTAGATCGGGGGGGCAGGAGCTACGATGAGCAGTTCTTC; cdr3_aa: CASSLDRGGRSYDEQFF
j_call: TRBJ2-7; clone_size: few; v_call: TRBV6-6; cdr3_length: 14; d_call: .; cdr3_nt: TGTGCCAGCAGCGAGACAGGCCCAGGAGGTGAGCAGTACTTC; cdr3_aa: CASSETGPGGEQYF
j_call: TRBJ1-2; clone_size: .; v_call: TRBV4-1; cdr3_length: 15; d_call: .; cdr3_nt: TGCGCCAGCAGCCAAGATAGTGGGCAGAACTATGGCTACACCTTC; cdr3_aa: CASSQDSGQNYGYTF
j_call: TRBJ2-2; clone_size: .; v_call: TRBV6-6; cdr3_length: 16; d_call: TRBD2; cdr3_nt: TGTGCCAGCAGTCCAGCGGGGGAGGCGAACACCGGGGAGCTGTTTTTT; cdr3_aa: CASSPAGEANTGELFF
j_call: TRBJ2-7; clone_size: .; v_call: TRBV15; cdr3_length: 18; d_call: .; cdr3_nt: TGTGCCACCAGCAGAGATACCCTCGGGGTTGTGAGCTCCTACGAGCAGTACTTC; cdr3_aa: CATSRDTLGVVSSYEQYF
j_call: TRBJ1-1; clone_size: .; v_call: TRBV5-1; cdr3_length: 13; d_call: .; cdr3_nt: TGCGCCAGCAGCTTGGGGGACATGGCTGAAGCTTTCTTT; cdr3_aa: CASSLGDMAEAFF